The 5 T cell receptor beta chains below come from one sample, sequenced in a study of shared clonotypes between healthy human individuals. The naive CD8 population came from CD45RO-negative cells selected for CCR7, without terminally differentiated effector memory CD45RA+ cells. Assay: immunoSEQ multiplex PCR; the TCRdb copy retains only in-frame clones and omits some. The sample lists approximately 600,000 clones; 90% to 95% were seen once. The sequenced sample was naive CD8+ T cells sorted from blood. These receptors all come from a woman aged 30 to 39 in good health.

This clone was seen once. The chain has TRBV4-1 and TRBJ2-7, with D hard to call. CDR1 and CDR2 (germline): MGHRA, YSYEKL. This CDR3 has 13 amino acids. Trimming took 0 bases from V and 6 from J, leaving 9 bases between them. This CDR3 reads CASSQEQLSEQYF. The CDR3 nucleotides read TGCGCCAGCAGCCAAGAACAGCTTTCCGAGCAGTACTTC.

The chain carries TRBV19 and TRBJ1-2; D not resolved. Trimming left V 7 bases short and J 4 bases short, with 22 bases between. This CDR3 is built from 16 residues. Germline loops: CDR1 LNHDA, CDR2 SQIVND (reference sequence). The CDR3 spells CASIAASMARPYGYTF. The CDR3 DNA reads as TGTGCCAGTATTGCGGCTTCGATGGCCAGACCCTATGGCTACACCTTC.

CDR3 nucleotides: TGTGCCAGCAGCGTCGCAGGGTCCCCCTCCGATACGCAGTATTTT. This codes for CASSVAGSPSDTQYF. V and J are TRBV9 and TRBJ2-3, with D possibly matching TRBD1 (5 bases). Deletions cut 2 bases from V and 6 bases from J, with 16 bases between. In germline, CDR1 is SGDLS, CDR2 YYNGEE. The CDR3 covers 15 residues.

The chain employs TRBV4-2 and TRBJ2-7; 9 bases map to TRBD2. CDR3 length equals 18 residues. V shed 1 base, J shed 0 bases, and the junction held 10 bases outside the gene matches. Germline-derived CDR1 and CDR2 are LGHNA and YNFKEQ. The CDR3: CASSQVQSQGLASYEQYF. The CDR3 coding sequence is TGTGCCAGCAGCCAAGTCCAGTCCCAGGGACTAGCCTCCTACGAGCAGTACTTC.

This sequence joins TRBV5-5 and TRBJ2-7, with D perhaps being TRBD1 or TRBD2 (5 bases each). CDR3 length: 15 amino acids. Germline CDR1 and CDR2: SGHKS and YYEKEE (reference sequence). V dropped 2 bases and J dropped 3 bases, with 15 bases sitting between them. The CDR3 here is CASSLGTDPIYEQYF. The CDR3, as DNA: TGTGCCAGCAGCTTAGGGACGGATCCCATCTACGAGCAGTACTTC.